Below, 4 T cell receptor beta chains from the same sample are listed, as sequenced in a study of blood T cell repertoires in COVID-19. The method was immunoSEQ multiplex PCR; TCRdb's version includes in-frame clones alone and lacks a portion of them. The sample carries 150,000 to 200,000 clones, 70% to 90% recorded once. Sequencing input: peripheral blood. Receptor source: a man aged 55-75 years with acute or convalescent COVID-19.

The genes are TRBV12-3 or TRBV12-4 and TRBJ1-2, with 9 nucleotides matching TRBD1. CDR3 length: 13 amino acids. Trimming cost V 4 bases and J 8 bases; bases outside gene matches: 5. DNA for the CDR3: TGTGCCAGCAGTTATGGACAGGGGCGCGGCTACACCTTC. It translates to CASSYGQGRGYTF.

The J gene is TRBJ2-1, the V gene TRBV28; D possibly corresponds to TRBD2 (5 bases). V lost 2 bases and J 3 bases, leaving 11 bases between the germline ends. Germline loops: CDR1 MDHEN, CDR2 SYDVKM. The CDR3 covers 15 residues. The CDR3 is CASSLSGPDYNEQFF. The CDR3, as DNA: TGTGCCAGCAGTTTAAGCGGACCGGACTACAATGAGCAGTTCTTC.

This chain joins TRBV28 and TRBJ1-2; D perhaps matches TRBD1 (5 bases). The CDR3 has 14 amino acids. V lost 3 bases, J lost 4 bases, and 12 bases lay in between. The germline gives CDR1 MDHEN, CDR2 SYDVKM. The chain's CDR3 is CASSFTRGAYGYTF. CDR3 nucleotide sequence: TGTGCCAGCAGTTTCACACGCGGGGCCTATGGCTACACCTTC.

The rearrangement uses TRBV4-2 and TRBJ2-5, with 10 bases that match TRBD1. CDR1 is LGHNA and CDR2 is YNFKEQ in the germline V gene. The CDR3 contains 15 residues. The V and J ends lost 3 bases and 5 bases, in that order; junction bases with no gene match: 6. The CDR3 nucleotides are TGTGCCAGCAGCCAGGGACAGGGGATAGGGGAGACCCAGTACTTC. Protein product: CASSQGQGIGETQYF.